Shown below are 25 T cell receptor beta chains from a single sample sequenced in a study of blood T cell repertoires in COVID-19. Here immunoSEQ multiplex PCR was the method, and the copy in TCRdb shows in-frame clones only, minus some. The profile covers around 390,000 clones, with about 87% appearing a single time and roughly 9.4% taken by the ten largest. Specimen: PBMCs or T cells enriched from blood (not recorded which). These TCRs come from a woman aged 50 to 60 who had recovered from COVID-19.

The chain links TRBV6-1 to TRBJ2-3; no clear D. Germline V gene lookup returns CDR1 MNHNS and CDR2 SASEGT. The ends were cut back, 0 bases at V and 3 bases at J, with 4 bases in the middle. The CDR3 covers 13 residues. CDR3 region: CASSEARTDTQYF. In nucleotides, the CDR3 is TGTGCCAGCAGTGAAGCGAGAACAGATACGCAGTATTTT.

V gene TRBV28 combines with J gene TRBJ1-2; D is ambiguous. Germline CDR1 and CDR2: MDHEN and SYDVKM. CDR3 size: 13 residues. The V and J ends lost 8 bases and 7 bases respectively, with 17 bases between them. The CDR3 region has the DNA TGTGCCAGCCGCTTCCGGGTACTTGGTGGCTACACCTTC. Translated, it gives CASRFRVLGGYTF.

The chain combines TRBV24-1 with TRBJ1-1, with D maybe TRBD1 (6 bases). V lost 2 bases and J lost 11, with 14 bases in between. Germline V gene lookup returns CDR1 KGHDR and CDR2 SFDVKD. The CDR3 spans 13 residues. CDR3: CATSDSWGGAAFF. In nucleotides, the CDR3 is TGTGCCACCAGTGATTCTTGGGGGGGGGCGGCTTTCTTT.

The CDR3 spells CASSVRTGIYEQYF. The CDR3 coding sequence is TGTGCCAGCAGCGTCAGGACAGGAATTTACGAGCAGTACTTC. The J gene is TRBJ2-7, the V gene TRBV28; TRBD1 matches 7 bases. The V segment lost 6 bases and the J segment 4 bases; nucleotides outside the gene matches: 9. Per the germline V gene, CDR1 is MDHEN and CDR2 is SYDVKM. This CDR3 region has 14 residues.

The rearrangement joins TRBV10-3 to TRBJ2-7, with a possible D match to TRBD1 (5 bases). Trimming pared 2 bases from V and 1 base from J, leaving 9 bases between. The CDR3 loop spans 14 amino acids. Germline-derived CDR1 and CDR2 are ENHRY and SYGVKD. The DNA of the CDR3 is TGTGCCATCAGTGAGGGAGACAGTTCCTACGAGCAGTACTTC. This sequence encodes CAISEGDSSYEQYF.

The chain couples TRBV3-1 (or the pseudogene TRBV3-2) to TRBJ1-4; TRBD1 matches 7 bases. Germline V gene data show CDR1 as LGHDT and CDR2 as YNNKEL (reference sequence). Germline trimming cut 0 bases from V and 7 bases from J; bases unmatched to any gene: 8. The CDR3 is 16 residues long. CDR3: CASSQDRGQPIEKLFF. DNA for the CDR3: TGTGCCAGCAGCCAAGACCGGGGACAGCCGATTGAAAAACTGTTTTTT.

The rearrangement links TRBV4-1 to TRBJ2-5, with TRBD2 identical over 7 bases. In germline, CDR1 is MGHRA, CDR2 YSYEKL. This CDR3 has 17 amino acids. The junction had 12 bases not matched to a gene; V was cut back by 4 bases and J by 1 base. In DNA, the CDR3 is TGCGCCAGCAGCCGAGGGACTGGGGCTAGCGGCCAAGAGACCCAGTACTTC. It codes for CASSRGTGASGQETQYF.

The V and J genes are TRBV6-2 or TRBV6-3 and TRBJ2-5; D is undetermined. Trimming removed 3 bases at V and 5 bases at J, with 13 bases between. Germline V gene lookup returns CDR1 MNHEY and CDR2 SVGEGT. This CDR3 spans 14 amino acids. This chain's CDR3 is CASSYEEMVETQYF. In nucleotides, the CDR3 is TGTGCCAGCAGTTATGAAGAGATGGTGGAGACCCAGTACTTC.

The chain recombines TRBV6-5 with TRBJ1-2, with 7 bases aligning to TRBD1. CDR3 length: 15 residues. J was trimmed by 3 bases and V by 10 bases; bases with no gene match: 14. CDR1 is MNHEY and CDR2 is SVGAGI in the germline V gene. The CDR3 protein is CATQGVGLVHYGYTF. For the CDR3, the DNA is TGTGCCACTCAGGGGGTTGGTTTGGTGCACTATGGCTACACCTTC.

The V call is TRBV2, the J call TRBJ2-7, with D possibly matching TRBD1 (6 bases). This CDR3 has 13 residues. Trimming took 7 bases from V and 4 from J, leaving 14 bases between them. Germline CDR1 SNHLY, CDR2 FYNNEI. The DNA for the CDR3 is TGTGCCAGCAAACAGGGTTTATCTTACGAGCAGTACTTC. It specifies CASKQGLSYEQYF.

V gene TRBV4-2 combines with J gene TRBJ2-7; 13 bases match TRBD2. V gave up 4 bases and J gave up 5 bases; unmatched junction bases: 5. The CDR3 consists of 15 residues. Germline loops: CDR1 LGHNA, CDR2 YNFKEQ. The CDR3 is CASSRRLAGGDEQYF. In DNA, the CDR3 is TGTGCCAGCAGCCGAAGACTAGCGGGGGGCGACGAGCAGTACTTC.

The CDR3 loop is CASSGASNTGELFF. The DNA for the CDR3 is TGTGCCAGCAGCGGGGCATCGAACACCGGGGAGCTGTTTTTT. The V call is TRBV7-9, the J call TRBJ2-2, with D possibly matching TRBD1 (5 bases). The CDR3 contains 14 residues. Germline CDR1 is SEHNR and CDR2 is FQNEAQ (reference sequence). The germline V and J ends were trimmed by 5 bases and 0 bases, with 7 bases remaining between them.

The chain uses TRBV10-3 and TRBJ2-1; 10 bases align to TRBD2. CDR1 is ENHRY and CDR2 is SYGVKD in the germline V gene. The V segment lost 5 bases and the J segment 9 bases; nucleotides outside the gene matches: 7. The CDR3 has 14 amino acids. The CDR3 bases are TGTGCCATCAGTCCAGCGGGGGGGCAGGGTGAGCAGTTCTTC. This codes for CAISPAGGQGEQFF.

The J gene is TRBJ1-1, the V gene TRBV3-1 (or the pseudogene TRBV3-2); D uncertain. CDR1 and CDR2 from the germline V gene are LGHDT and YNNKEL (reference sequence). The CDR3 has 15 amino acids. V lost 0 bases and J lost 4, with 12 bases in between. The CDR3 coding sequence is TGTGCCAGCAGCCAAGAAGCCTTCGAGGGCACTGAAGCTTTCTTT. It encodes CASSQEAFEGTEAFF.

The chain carries TRBV9 and TRBJ2-3; 7 nucleotides match TRBD1. The germline V gene encodes CDR1 SGDLS and CDR2 YYNGEE. The CDR3 extends over 15 amino acids. After removal of 0 bases from V and 1 base from J, the junction contained 2 bases not matched to a gene. This CDR3 is CASSVAGQRTDTQYF. The CDR3, as DNA: TGTGCCAGCAGCGTAGCGGGACAGCGCACAGATACGCAGTATTTT.

The chain links TRBV7-6 to TRBJ1-1; TRBD1 matches 7 bases. This CDR3 is 15 amino acids long. Germline-derived CDR1 and CDR2 are SGHVS and FNYEAQ. J was trimmed by 0 bases and V by 5 bases; bases with no gene match: 6. The CDR3 region is CASSPRDSVNTEAFF. Here the CDR3 DNA reads TGTGCCAGCAGCCCACGGGACAGCGTGAACACTGAAGCTTTCTTT. Full variable domain (outside the CDR3, taken from reference TRBV7-6 and TRBJ1-1): GAGVSQSPRYKVTKRGQDVALRCDPISGHVSLYWYRQALGQGPEFLTYFNYEAQQDKSGLPNDRFSAERPEGSISTLTIQRTEQRDSAMYRCASSPRDSVNTEAFFGQGTRLTVV.

V gene TRBV4-1 combines with J gene TRBJ2-4; 8 bases agree with TRBD1. The trim removed 1 base at V and 3 bases at J, leaving 5 bases unmatched. The CDR3 has 16 amino acids. The germline CDR1 and CDR2 sequences are MGHRA and YSYEKL. CDR3 bases: TGCGCCAGCAGCCAAGGGCCCACAGGGGGCAAAAACATTCAGTACTTC. Translated: CASSQGPTGGKNIQYF.

The chain combines TRBV3-1 (or the pseudogene TRBV3-2) with TRBJ2-5; D is perhaps TRBD2 (6 bases). Germline lookup yields CDR1 LGHDT and CDR2 YNNKEL (reference sequence). This CDR3 spans 14 amino acids. V was clipped by 6 bases and J by 4 bases, with 15 bases between them. The CDR3 sequence: CASRARDSLETQYF. The CDR3 region has the DNA TGTGCCAGCAGAGCCCGGGACTCCCTAGAGACCCAGTACTTC.

The V and J genes are TRBV7-9 and TRBJ2-7; possible D gene TRBD2, 5 bases. Between the trimmed V and J ends, which lost 5 bases and 5 bases, there was a span of 13 bases. CDR1 SEHNR and CDR2 FQNEAQ come from the germline V gene (reference sequence). CDR3 length equals 13 residues. CDR3 region: CASSREGLHEQYF. The DNA for the CDR3 is TGTGCCAGCAGCAGGGAAGGACTGCACGAGCAGTACTTC.

The chain is built from TRBV3-1 (or the pseudogene TRBV3-2) and TRBJ1-1; D call uncertain. Germline V gene sequence: CDR1 LGHDT, CDR2 YNNKEL (reference sequence). The CDR3 spans 12 residues. The V end was cut by 0 bases, the J end by 9 bases, with 8 bases between. CDR3 sequence (DNA): TGTGCCAGCAGCCAAGAAACCAGAAAAGCTTTCTTT. It is translated as CASSQETRKAFF.

The gene calls are TRBV5-6 and TRBJ2-3; 8 nucleotides line up with TRBD2. V was pared by 4 bases and J by 3 bases, with 13 bases of the junction left unmatched. CDR1 is SGHDT, CDR2 YYEEEE, per germline. The CDR3 runs 17 residues. This CDR3 reads CASSPGAAGATTDTQYF. The CDR3 bases are TGTGCCAGCAGCCCCGGCGCAGCGGGGGCTACGACAGATACGCAGTATTTT.

Details on this clone: Other DNA variants within this sample encode the same CDR3. The CDR3 nucleotides are TGTGCCAGTAGTATATTCGGGAACACTGAAGCTTTCTTT. This sequence encodes CASSIFGNTEAFF. This chain connects TRBV19 to TRBJ1-1; D gene uncertain. In germline, CDR1 is LNHDA, CDR2 SQIVND (reference sequence). The CDR3 covers 13 residues. Trimming stripped 2 bases from V and 1 base from J, with 5 bases between.

The chain has TRBV4-1 and TRBJ1-6, with unresolved D. Per germline, CDR1 MGHRA and CDR2 YSYEKL. The CDR3 contains 13 residues. The germline V and J ends were trimmed by 0 bases and 9 bases, with 6 bases remaining between them. The CDR3 loop reads CASSQERFSPLHF. The CDR3 DNA reads as TGCGCCAGCAGCCAAGAGAGGTTTTCACCCCTCCACTTT.

The V and J genes are TRBV28 and TRBJ1-2; TRBD1 matches 7 bases. The CDR3 runs 16 residues. V lost 3 bases to trimming and J lost 8 bases; unmatched junction nucleotides: 15. Looked up from germline, CDR1 is MDHEN and CDR2 is SYDVKM. For the CDR3, the DNA is TGTGCCAGCAGTTTTGGTGACAGGGCGGGTGGTGTGGGCTACACCTTC. Protein sequence: CASSFGDRAGGVGYTF.

DNA of the CDR3: TGTGCCAGCAGCTTAGAGGTCGTGCAGGCTCCGGTTTCCGCCATATATTTT. Translated, it gives CASSLEVVQAPVSAIYF. The J gene is TRBJ1-3, the V gene TRBV7-6; D is undetermined. The V end lost 1 base, the J end lost 11 bases, and 24 bases lay between the germline ends. CDR3 length: 17 amino acids. CDR1 and CDR2 (germline): SGHVS, FNYEAQ.